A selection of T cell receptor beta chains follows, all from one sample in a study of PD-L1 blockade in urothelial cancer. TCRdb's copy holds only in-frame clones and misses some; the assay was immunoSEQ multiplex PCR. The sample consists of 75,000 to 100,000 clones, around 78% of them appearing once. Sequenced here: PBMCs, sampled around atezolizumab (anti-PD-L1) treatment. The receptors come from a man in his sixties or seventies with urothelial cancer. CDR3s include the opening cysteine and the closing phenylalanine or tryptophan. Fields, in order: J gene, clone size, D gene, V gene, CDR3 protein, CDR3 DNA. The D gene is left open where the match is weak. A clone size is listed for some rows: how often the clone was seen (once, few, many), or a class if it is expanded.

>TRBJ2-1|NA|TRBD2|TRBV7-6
CASSPTYGGAYNEQFF
TGTGCCAGCAGCCCTACCTACGGGGGGGCCTACAATGAGCAGTTCTTC
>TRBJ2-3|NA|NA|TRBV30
CAWSQLVTSTDTQYF
TGTGCCTGGAGCCAACTAGTCACTAGCACAGATACGCAGTATTTT
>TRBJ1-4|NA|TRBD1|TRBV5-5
CASSLATGPNEKLFF
TGTGCCAGCAGCTTGGCGACAGGGCCTAATGAAAAACTGTTTTTT
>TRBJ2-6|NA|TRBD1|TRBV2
CASGTGGGGSGANVLTF
TGTGCCAGCGGGACAGGGGGCGGCGGCTCTGGGGCCAACGTCCTGACTTTC
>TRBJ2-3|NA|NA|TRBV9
CASSVVADPGDTQYF
TGTGCCAGCAGCGTAGTAGCGGACCCGGGGGATACGCAGTATTTT
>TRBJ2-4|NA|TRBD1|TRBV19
CASSILGTGKLF
TGTGCCAGTAGTATCCTGGGGACAGGGAAATTGTTC
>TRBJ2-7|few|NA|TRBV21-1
CASSSLWALAYEQYF
TGTGCCAGCAGCAGCCTTTGGGCCTTGGCCTACGAGCAGTACTTC
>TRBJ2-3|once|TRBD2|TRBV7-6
CASSLKLSRGADTQYF
TGTGCCAGCAGCTTAAAGCTCTCGCGGGGGGCAGATACGCAGTATTTT
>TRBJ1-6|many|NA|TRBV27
CASSFIGDGYNSPLHF
TGTGCCAGCAGTTTCATCGGGGATGGCTATAATTCACCCCTCCACTTT
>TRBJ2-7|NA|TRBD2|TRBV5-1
CASSRSGRGAYEQYF
TGCGCCAGCAGTCGTAGCGGGCGTGGGGCCTACGAGCAGTACTTC
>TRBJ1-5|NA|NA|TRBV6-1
CASSEGSYSNQPQHF
TGTGCCAGCAGTGAAGGAAGCTATAGCAATCAGCCCCAGCATTTT
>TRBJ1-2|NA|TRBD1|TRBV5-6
CASSRGQGVYGYTF
TGTGCCAGCAGCCGGGGACAGGGAGTCTATGGCTACACCTTC
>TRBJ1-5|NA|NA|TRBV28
CASTYSSNQPQHF
TGTGCCAGCACGTACAGTAGCAATCAGCCCCAGCATTTT
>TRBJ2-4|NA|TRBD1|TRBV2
CASRARDRVVKNIQYF
TGTGCCAGCAGAGCCCGGGACAGGGTAGTCAAAAACATTCAGTACTTC
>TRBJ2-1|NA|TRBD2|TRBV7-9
CASSFASGGAIEQFF
TGTGCCAGCAGCTTCGCTAGCGGGGGGGCCATTGAGCAGTTCTTC
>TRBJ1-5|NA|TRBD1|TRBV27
CASSRYRTGGNQPQHF
TGTGCCAGCAGCCGTTATAGGACAGGGGGCAATCAGCCCCAGCATTTT
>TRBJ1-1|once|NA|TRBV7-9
CASTPPAGATEAFF
TGTGCCAGCACTCCCCCGGCGGGGGCTACTGAAGCTTTCTTT
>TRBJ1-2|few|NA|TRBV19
CASSKEPSRTPGYTF
TGTGCCAGTAGTAAGGAGCCCTCCCGGACTCCCGGCTACACCTTC
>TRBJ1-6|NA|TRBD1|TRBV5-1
CASSFGDSSYNSPLHF
TGCGCCAGCAGCTTTGGGGACAGCTCCTATAATTCACCCCTCCACTTT
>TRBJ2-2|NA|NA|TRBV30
CAWRAGPNTGELFF
TGTGCCTGGAGAGCAGGTCCGAACACCGGGGAGCTGTTTTTT
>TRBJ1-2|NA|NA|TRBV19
CASSNAPTGTVGYTF
TGTGCCAGTAGTAATGCTCCTACAGGGACGGTGGGCTACACCTTC
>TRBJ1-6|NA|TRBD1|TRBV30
CAWSITFGQGDYNSPLHF
TGTGCCTGGAGTATAACATTCGGACAGGGTGATTATAATTCACCCCTCCACTTT